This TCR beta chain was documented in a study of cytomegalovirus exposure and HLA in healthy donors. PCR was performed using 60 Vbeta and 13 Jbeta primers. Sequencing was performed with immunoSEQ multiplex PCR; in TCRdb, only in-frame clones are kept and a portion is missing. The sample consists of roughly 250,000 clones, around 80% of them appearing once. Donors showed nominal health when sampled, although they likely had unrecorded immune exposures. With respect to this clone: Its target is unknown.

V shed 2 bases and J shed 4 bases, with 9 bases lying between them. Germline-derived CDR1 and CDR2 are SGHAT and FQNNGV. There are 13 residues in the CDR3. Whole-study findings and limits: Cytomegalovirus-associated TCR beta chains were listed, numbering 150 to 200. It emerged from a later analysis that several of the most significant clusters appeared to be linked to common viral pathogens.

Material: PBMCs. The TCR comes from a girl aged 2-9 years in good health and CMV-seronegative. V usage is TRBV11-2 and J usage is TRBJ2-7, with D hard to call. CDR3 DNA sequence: TGTGCCAGCAGCTTACACCTACGTTACGAGCAGTACTTC. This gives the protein CASSLHLRYEQYF.